The 18 T cell receptor beta chains below all came from one sample that was sequenced in a study of shared clonotypes between healthy human individuals (dated by TCRdb to 2018 to 2020). The method behind the library was the immunoSEQ multiplex PCR assay. TCRdb obtained this table from immuneACCESS and retained in-frame rearrangements with V and J assigned. These tables miss some clones; where compared with another copy, unresolved V genes account for less than half of the shortfall, and the remainder is unexplained. Counted in this sample were 500,000 to 650,000 clones; around three quarters of them appeared once. The ten largest clones take up more than 10% of the sample. Sequencing input: PBMCs. The origin of the receptors is a woman aged 40-49 years in good health. Some clones in this sample may be carry-over from other donors' samples.

This clone was seen only a few times. The gene calls are TRBV4-2 and TRBJ2-7, with 9 bases lining up with TRBD2. Looked up from germline, CDR1 is LGHNA and CDR2 is YNFKEQ. This CDR3 contains 16 residues. The trim removed 0 bases at V and 2 bases at J, leaving 5 bases unmatched. The CDR3, as DNA: TGTGCCAGCAGCCAAGATTATAGCGGGAGTCCCTACGAGCAGTACTTC. Amino acid sequence: CASSQDYSGSPYEQYF.

The chain has TRBV5-4 and TRBJ2-1; 7 bases fit TRBD1. V lost 0 bases, J lost 2 bases, and 2 bases stayed unmatched. This CDR3 contains 15 residues. The germline V gene encodes CDR1 SGHNT and CDR2 YYREEE (reference sequence). As DNA, the CDR3 is TGTGCCAGCAGCTTGGGGACAGGCCCCTACAATGAGCAGTTCTTC. It specifies CASSLGTGPYNEQFF.

The chain links TRBV18 to TRBJ1-1; D is ambiguous. Trimming removed 2 bases at V and 10 bases at J, with 20 bases between. This CDR3 is 15 amino acids long. Germline-derived CDR1 and CDR2 are KGHSH and LQKENI. CDR3 bases: TGTGCCAGCTCACCATTATCAGACACGGTGGAAAGAGCTTTCTTT. Its protein is CASSPLSDTVERAFF.

This chain uses TRBV7-9 with TRBJ2-5; TRBD2 agrees at 9 bases. Germline V gives CDR1 SEHNR, CDR2 FQNEAQ (reference sequence). The CDR3 consists of 15 residues. With V trimmed by 2 bases and J by 2 bases, 3 bases remained unmatched. For the CDR3, the DNA is TGTGCCAGCAGCTTACGGCGGGAGGGGCAAGAGACCCAGTACTTC. It encodes CASSLRREGQETQYF.

This clone was observed many times. This chain connects TRBV19 to TRBJ1-1; 8 positions agree with TRBD1. The CDR3 covers 15 residues. The germline CDR1 and CDR2 sequences are LNHDA and SQIVND (reference sequence). With V trimmed by 6 bases and J by 10 bases, 16 bases remained unmatched. The CDR3 region is CASRVSYRQGRPAFF. The CDR3 coding sequence is TGTGCCAGTAGGGTCTCCTACCGACAGGGGAGGCCAGCTTTCTTT.

The chain employs TRBV4-3 and TRBJ2-1, with a weak D call TRBD1 (5 bases). The length of the CDR3 is 13 residues. Germline V lookup: CDR1 LGHNA, CDR2 YSLEER. Trimming took off 2 bases at V and 9 bases at J, with 11 bases between the two ends. CDR3 region: CASSQSFQGEQFF. As DNA, the CDR3 is TGCGCCAGCAGCCAATCCTTCCAGGGTGAGCAGTTCTTC.

The table lists this clone with many counts. This chain uses TRBV5-1 with TRBJ2-3, with 7 bases identical to TRBD1. Per the germline V gene, CDR1 is SGHRS and CDR2 is YFSETQ. The CDR3 covers 15 residues. J was trimmed by 0 bases and V by 4 bases; bases with no gene match: 5. The CDR3 nucleotides read TGCGCCAGCAGCACGGGACAGCTTAGCACAGATACGCAGTATTTT. Translation gives CASSTGQLSTDTQYF.

A word on this clone: It is likely a read error: a sequence one base away is far more abundant. The same CDR3 can be traced to other DNA sequences in this sample. DNA for the CDR3: TGCGCCTGGAGTCGAGGACAGGGACTAGTAGAGGAGCAGTACTTC. Translating it yields CAWSRGQGLVEEQYF. The chain carries TRBV30 and TRBJ2-7, with D perhaps assigned TRBD1 or TRBD2 (8 bases each). Per germline, CDR1 GTSNPN and CDR2 SVGIG (reference sequence). This CDR3 contains 15 residues.

The rearrangement joins TRBV4-1 to TRBJ1-2; D remains unclear. V lost 3 bases, J lost 1 base, and 9 bases lay in between. This CDR3 is 14 amino acids long. The germline V gene encodes CDR1 MGHRA and CDR2 YSYEKL. The CDR3: CASSQVLVNYGYTF. The DNA of the CDR3 is TGCGCCAGCAGCCAGGTACTCGTTAACTATGGCTACACCTTC.

The chain links TRBV9 to TRBJ1-1; 8 bases align to TRBD1. The trim removed 6 bases at V and 1 base at J, leaving 11 bases unmatched. Germline V gives CDR1 SGDLS, CDR2 YYNGEE. The CDR3 covers 16 residues. CDR3 nucleotides: TGTGCCAGCACCCCACCCTCCGGGACAGGGAACACTGAAGCTTTCTTT. Translating it yields CASTPPSGTGNTEAFF.

This clone was counted at least ten times. CDR3 in amino acids: CASSRTGSYEQYF. CDR3 DNA: TGTGCCAGCAGTAGGACAGGGTCCTACGAGCAGTACTTC. The J gene is TRBJ2-7, the V gene TRBV6-5, with 8 bases that match TRBD1. Per the germline V gene, CDR1 is MNHEY and CDR2 is SVGAGI. V lost 5 bases and J lost 1; bases outside the gene matches: 1. CDR3 length equals 13 residues.

The gene calls are TRBV19 and TRBJ1-5; 7 positions agree with TRBD1. This CDR3 contains 14 residues. Germline V gene sequence: CDR1 LNHDA, CDR2 SQIVND (reference sequence). After removal of 6 bases from V and 0 bases from J, the junction contained 2 bases not matched to a gene. CDR3 coding DNA: TGTGCCAGTAGAGACAGGGATAGCAATCAGCCCCAGCATTTT. This translates into CASRDRDSNQPQHF.

CDR3 residues: CASSSRQGNYEQYF. The CDR3 nucleotides are TGTGCCAGCAGCAGTCGACAGGGAAACTACGAGCAGTACTTC. V usage is TRBV5-4 and J usage is TRBJ2-7, with 7 bases identical to TRBD1. Germline values: CDR1 SGHNT, CDR2 YYREEE (reference sequence). V dropped 4 bases and J dropped 3; count of bases not matched to a gene: 7. The CDR3 spans 14 residues. The entire variable domain, with the rest obtained from reference TRBV5-4 and TRBJ2-7, is as follows: ETGVTQSPTHLIKTRGQQVTLRCSSQSGHNTVSWYQQALGQGPQFIFQYYREEENGRGNFPPRFSGLQFPNYSSELNVNALELDDSALYLCASSSRQGNYEQYFGPGTRLTVT.

This chain uses TRBV2 with TRBJ2-5, with TRBD2 matching 7 bases. The V segment lost 8 bases and the J segment 5 bases; nucleotides outside the gene matches: 5. CDR3 length: 12 amino acids. The germline V gene encodes CDR1 SNHLY and CDR2 FYNNEI. CDR3 nucleotides: TGTGCCAGCGGGGGGGAGCAGGAGACCCAGTACTTC. Amino acids: CASGGEQETQYF.

CDR3 bases: TGTGCCTGGAGTGGAGGGGGAGTGGGGAATGAGCAGTTCTTC. Protein: CAWSGGGVGNEQFF. The chain is built from TRBV30 and TRBJ2-1; tentatively, D is TRBD1 (6 bases). The CDR3 spans 14 residues. From germline, CDR1 is GTSNPN and CDR2 SVGIG (reference sequence). Trimming shortened V by 1 base and J by 7 bases, and 14 bases separated the two germline ends.

The CDR3: CASGLYSGTEAFF. The CDR3 DNA is TGTGCTAGTGGTTTGTATTCCGGCACTGAAGCTTTCTTT. The chain couples TRBV12-5 to TRBJ1-1; no definite D call. Germline-derived CDR1 and CDR2 are LGHNT and FRNRAP. V was cut by 2 bases and J by 4 bases, with 8 bases left in between. The length of the CDR3 is 13 residues.

The rearrangement links TRBV19 to TRBJ2-6; D is undetermined. With 2 bases removed from V and 1 base from J, the gap between germline ends came to 6 bases. The CDR3 runs 15 residues. The germline V gene has CDR1 LNHDA and CDR2 SQIVND (reference sequence). This CDR3 is CASSIPGSGANVLTF. CDR3 nucleotides: TGTGCCAGTAGTATACCCGGATCTGGGGCCAACGTCCTGACTTTC. Full variable domain (missing parts from reference TRBV19 and TRBJ2-6): DGGITQSPKYLFRKEGQNVTLSCEQNLNHDAMYWYRQDPGQGLRLIYYSQIVNDFQKGDIAEGYSVSREKKESFPLTVTSAQKNPTAFYLCASSIPGSGANVLTFGAGSRLTVL.

The chain links TRBV27 to TRBJ2-5; D remains ambiguous. From germline, CDR1 is MNHEY and CDR2 SMNVEV (reference sequence). This CDR3 has 12 amino acids. Trimming stripped 3 bases from V and 7 bases from J, with 9 bases between. In DNA, the CDR3 is TGTGCCAGCAGTTTTGACGGGCGGACCCAGTACTTC. It translates to CASSFDGRTQYF.